These 7 T cell receptor beta chains were sequenced from one sample in a study of T cells in Graves' hyperthyroidism and ophthalmopathy. Amplification of TCR beta CDR3 regions used RNA as the template. When the TCR CDR3 underwent first-round RT-PCR, the HTBI primer set was used. TCRdb analysed the multiplex PCR reads with MiXCR anew, one entry per CDR3 protein. This table has 530,000 or so distinct CDR3 sequences, around 22% appearing once. The specimen sequenced was blood. These receptors all come from a young woman with Graves' ophthalmopathy.

Worth noting for this clonotype: One junction end does not reproduce the germline sequence, and a read error may be involved. V usage is TRBV18 and J usage is TRBJ1-2; D is uncertain. The germline gives CDR1 KGHSH, CDR2 LQKENI. There are 13 residues in the CDR3. The CDR3 spells CSSSPPQDYGYTF. The CDR3 nucleotides read TGTTCCAGCTCACCACCCCAGGACTATGGCTACACCTTC.

At least ten counts were recorded for this clonotype. In DNA form, the CDR3 reads TGTGCCAGTAGTATAGGCCTTAACAGGCCCTACGAGCAGTACTTC. It yields the protein CASSIGLNRPYEQYF. This chain joins TRBV19 and TRBJ2-7; TRBD1 might be the D (5 bases). CDR3 length: 15 residues. Deletions cut 1 base from V and 2 bases from J, with 12 bases between. Germline CDR1 is LNHDA and CDR2 is SQIVND (reference sequence).

Many counts were recorded for this clonotype. The chain combines TRBV27 with TRBJ2-7; D is undetermined. This CDR3 comprises 14 residues. V dropped 5 bases and J dropped 2 bases, with 13 bases sitting between them. Germline V gives CDR1 MNHEY, CDR2 SMNVEV (reference sequence). The CDR3 sequence: CASSPETPPYEQYF. DNA for the CDR3: TGTGCCAGCAGTCCTGAGACACCTCCCTACGAGCAGTACTTC.

The chain employs TRBV6-1 and TRBJ1-5; D is unclear. V dropped 8 bases and J dropped 4 bases, with 9 bases sitting between them. CDR3 size: 12 residues. CDR1 is MNHNS, CDR2 SASEGT, per germline. Here the CDR3 DNA reads TGTGCCAGCGGATTCCCTAATCAGCCCCAGCATTTT. Translated, it gives CASGFPNQPQHF.

The V gene is TRBV6-1, the J gene TRBJ1-5; D ambiguous. The CDR3 contains 14 residues. Germline assignment: CDR1 MNHNS and CDR2 SASEGT. V lost 6 bases and J lost 2, with 11 bases in between. The CDR3 DNA reads TGTGCCAGCAGACGGATTGAGGGCAATCAGCCCCAGCATTTT. It encodes CASRRIEGNQPQHF.

V usage is TRBV12-3 or TRBV12-4 and J usage is TRBJ2-7; TRBD1 might be the D (5 bases). Trimming shortened V by 3 bases and J by 2 bases, and 11 bases separated the two germline ends. The length of the CDR3 is 14 residues. The CDR3 sequence: CASSFGRVTYEQYF. The CDR3 nucleotides are TGTGCCAGCAGTTTCGGCAGGGTTACCTACGAGCAGTACTTC.

This clonotype was seen many times. This chain connects TRBV11-2 to TRBJ2-3; tentatively, D is TRBD1 or TRBD2 (5 bases each). Deletions cut 3 bases from V and 0 bases from J, with 10 bases between. The CDR3 is 15 residues long. Per germline, CDR1 SGHAT and CDR2 FQNNGV. CDR3 in DNA: TGTGCCAGCAGCTTTGGGACGGCGAGCACAGATACGCAGTATTTT. This encodes CASSFGTASTDTQYF.